Following are 3 T cell receptor beta chains from one sample sequenced in a study of shared clonotypes between healthy human individuals. Produced via immunoSEQ multiplex PCR; TCRdb's table is partial and in-frame only. Among roughly 86,000 clones listed, 68% were seen once. Sequencing was carried out using memory CD8+ T cells sorted from blood. This sample's subset: CD45RO+ cells pooled with CCR7-negative TemRA cells. These receptors were collected from a man aged 25-45 years in good health.

V is TRBV5-1 and J is TRBJ2-7; 8 bases fit TRBD1. Germline V gene lookup returns CDR1 SGHRS and CDR2 YFSETQ. The V segment lost 1 base and the J segment 5 bases; nucleotides outside the gene matches: 8. The CDR3 spans 15 residues. CDR3: CASSLWDRQENEQYF. The CDR3 DNA sequence: TGCGCCAGCAGCTTGTGGGACAGGCAAGAGAACGAGCAGTACTTC.

This rearrangement joins TRBV5-4 to TRBJ2-7; 10 bases map to TRBD1. The V segment lost 1 base and the J segment 2 bases; nucleotides outside the gene matches: 6. The CDR3 consists of 16 residues. Germline lookup yields CDR1 SGHNT and CDR2 YYREEE (reference sequence). The CDR3 protein is CASSLFGTGDTYEQYF. In DNA, the CDR3 is TGTGCCAGCAGCTTGTTTGGGACAGGGGATACCTACGAGCAGTACTTC.

CDR3 sequence (DNA): TGCGCCAGCAGCTTGTCAAGGCCCAGGGCTGAAGCTTTCTTT. Amino acid sequence: CASSLSRPRAEAFF. The chain carries TRBV5-1 and TRBJ1-1; D perhaps matches TRBD1 (5 bases). The ends were cut back, 1 base at V and 6 bases at J, with 13 bases in the middle. The CDR3 runs 14 residues. Looked up from germline, CDR1 is SGHRS and CDR2 is YFSETQ.